The subject of this entry is one T cell receptor (beta chain). These data belong to a study of blood T cell repertoires in COVID-19. Study at large: There were acute and convalescent COVID-19 samples, and they came from the United States, Italy and Spain.

Per the germline V gene, CDR1 is MGHRA and CDR2 is YSYEKL. The CDR3 has 15 amino acids. J gave up 4 bases and V 1 base, and 7 bases lay outside the gene matches. Profiled with immunoSEQ multiplex PCR; TCRdb holds only in-frame clones, not every one. This sample has 80,000 to 95,000 clones, with roughly 90% found just once. The sequenced sample was peripheral blood. The gene calls are TRBV4-1 and TRBJ2-7; 7 nucleotides agree with TRBD1. The TCR comes from a woman aged 70-85 years with acute or convalescent COVID-19. The CDR3 DNA reads TGCGCCAGCAGCCAAGTATGGGACAGAAAGTACGAGCAGTACTTC. Protein product: CASSQVWDRKYEQYF.